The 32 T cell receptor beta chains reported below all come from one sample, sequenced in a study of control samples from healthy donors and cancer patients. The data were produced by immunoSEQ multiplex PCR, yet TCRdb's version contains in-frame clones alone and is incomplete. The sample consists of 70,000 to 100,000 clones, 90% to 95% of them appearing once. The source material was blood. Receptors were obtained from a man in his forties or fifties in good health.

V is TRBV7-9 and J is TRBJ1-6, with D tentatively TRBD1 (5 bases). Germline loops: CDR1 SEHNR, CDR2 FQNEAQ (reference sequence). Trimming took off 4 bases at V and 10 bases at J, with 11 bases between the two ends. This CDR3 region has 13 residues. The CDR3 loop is CASSSGPLSPLHF. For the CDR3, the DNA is TGTGCCAGCAGCTCGGGACCCTTATCACCCCTCCACTTT.

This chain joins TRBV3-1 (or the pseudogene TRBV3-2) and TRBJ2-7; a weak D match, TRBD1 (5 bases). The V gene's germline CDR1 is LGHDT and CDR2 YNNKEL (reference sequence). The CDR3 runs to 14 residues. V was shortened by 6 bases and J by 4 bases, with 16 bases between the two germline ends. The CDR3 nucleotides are TGTGCCAGCAGTCCCTCTCAGACAGCATACGAGCAGTACTTC. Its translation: CASSPSQTAYEQYF.

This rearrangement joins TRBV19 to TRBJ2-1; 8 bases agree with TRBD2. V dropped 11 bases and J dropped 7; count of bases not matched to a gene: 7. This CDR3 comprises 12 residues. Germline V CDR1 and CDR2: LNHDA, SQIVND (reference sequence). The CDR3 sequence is CASRTSSNEQFF. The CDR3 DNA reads TGTGCCTCAAGGACTAGCTCGAATGAGCAGTTCTTC. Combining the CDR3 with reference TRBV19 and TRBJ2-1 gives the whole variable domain DGGITQSPKYLFRKEGQNVTLSCEQNLNHDAMYWYRQDPGQGLRLIYYSQIVNDFQKGDIAEGYSVSREKKESFPLTVTSAQKNPTAFYLCASRTSSNEQFFGPGTRLTVL.

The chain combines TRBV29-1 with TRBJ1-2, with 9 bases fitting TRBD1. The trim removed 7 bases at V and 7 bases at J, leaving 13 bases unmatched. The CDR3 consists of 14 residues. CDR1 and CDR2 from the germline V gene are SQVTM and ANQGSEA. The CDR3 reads CSAEGQGGGGGYTF. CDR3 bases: TGCAGCGCCGAGGGACAGGGAGGAGGGGGTGGCTACACCTTC.

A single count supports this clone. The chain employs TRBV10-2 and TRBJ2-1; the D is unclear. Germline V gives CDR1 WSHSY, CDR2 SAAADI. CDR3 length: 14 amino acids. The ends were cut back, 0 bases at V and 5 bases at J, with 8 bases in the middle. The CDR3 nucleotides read TGCGCCAGCAGTGAGTCCGTTGCCAACAATGAGCAGTTCTTC. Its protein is CASSESVANNEQFF.

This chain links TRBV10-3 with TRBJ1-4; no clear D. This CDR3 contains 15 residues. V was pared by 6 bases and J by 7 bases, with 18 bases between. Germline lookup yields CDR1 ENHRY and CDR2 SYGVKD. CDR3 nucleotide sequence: TGTGCCATCAGCCAGAGAGGAGGGCAGGTTGAAAAACTGTTTTTT. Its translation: CAISQRGGQVEKLFF.

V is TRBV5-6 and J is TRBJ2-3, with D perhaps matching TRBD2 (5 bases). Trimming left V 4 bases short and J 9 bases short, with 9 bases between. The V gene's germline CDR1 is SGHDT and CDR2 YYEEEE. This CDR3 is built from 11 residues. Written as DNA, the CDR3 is TGTGCCAGCAGCAGGGCGGGCACGCAGTATTTT. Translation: CASSRAGTQYF.

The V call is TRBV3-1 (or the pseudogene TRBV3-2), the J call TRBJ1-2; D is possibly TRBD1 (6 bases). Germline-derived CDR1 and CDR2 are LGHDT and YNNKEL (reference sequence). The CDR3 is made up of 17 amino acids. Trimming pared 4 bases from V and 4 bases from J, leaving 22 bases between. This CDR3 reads CASSPPSTGKLIYGYTF. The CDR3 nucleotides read TGTGCCAGCAGCCCCCCTAGTACAGGGAAGCTTATCTATGGCTACACCTTC.

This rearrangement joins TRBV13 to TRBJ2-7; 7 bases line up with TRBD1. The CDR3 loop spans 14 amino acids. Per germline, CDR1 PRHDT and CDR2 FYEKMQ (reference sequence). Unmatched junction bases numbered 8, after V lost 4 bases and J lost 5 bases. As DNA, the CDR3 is TGTGCCAGCAGCTCCCGACAGGGAATCCACGAGCAGTACTTC. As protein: CASSSRQGIHEQYF.

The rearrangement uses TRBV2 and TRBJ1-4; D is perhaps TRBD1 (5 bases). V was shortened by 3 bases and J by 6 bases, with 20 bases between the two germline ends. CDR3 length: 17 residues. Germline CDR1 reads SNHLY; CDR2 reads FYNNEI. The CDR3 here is CASSDVGAIEKDEKLFF. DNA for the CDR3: TGTGCCAGCAGTGACGTAGGGGCGATAGAGAAGGATGAAAAACTGTTTTTT.

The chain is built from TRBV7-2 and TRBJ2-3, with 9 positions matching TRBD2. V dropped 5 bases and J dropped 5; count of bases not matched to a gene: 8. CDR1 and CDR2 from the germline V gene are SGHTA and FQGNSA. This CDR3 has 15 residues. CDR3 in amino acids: CASSRKSGGRDTQYF. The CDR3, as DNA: TGTGCCAGCAGCCGTAAAAGCGGGGGGAGAGATACGCAGTATTTT.

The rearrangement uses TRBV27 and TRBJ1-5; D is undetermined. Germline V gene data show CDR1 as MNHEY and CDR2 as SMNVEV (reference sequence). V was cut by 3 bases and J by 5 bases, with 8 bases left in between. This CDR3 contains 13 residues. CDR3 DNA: TGTGCCAGCAGTTTCGGCTGGCATCAGCCCCAGCATTTT. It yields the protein CASSFGWHQPQHF.

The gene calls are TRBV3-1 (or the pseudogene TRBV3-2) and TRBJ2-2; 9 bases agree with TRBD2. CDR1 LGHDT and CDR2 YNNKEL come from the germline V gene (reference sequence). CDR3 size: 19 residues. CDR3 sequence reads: CPRSQGTRGGGGGTGELFF. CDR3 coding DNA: TGTCCCCGCAGCCAAGGGACACGCGGGGGGGGCGGGGGCACCGGGGAGCTGTTTTTT.

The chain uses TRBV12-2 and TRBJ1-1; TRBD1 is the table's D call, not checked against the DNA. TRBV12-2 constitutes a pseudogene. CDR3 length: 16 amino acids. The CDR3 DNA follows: TGTGCAAGTCGCTTAGAAAGGCAGGGGGTAAGGAGGGAAGCTTTCTTT. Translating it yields CASRLERQGVRREAFF.

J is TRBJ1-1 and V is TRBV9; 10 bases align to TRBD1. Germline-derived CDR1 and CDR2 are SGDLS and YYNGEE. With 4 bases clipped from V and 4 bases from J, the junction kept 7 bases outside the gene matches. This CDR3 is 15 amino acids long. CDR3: CASSKDRGRGTEAFF. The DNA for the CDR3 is TGTGCCAGCAGCAAAGACAGGGGGCGAGGCACTGAAGCTTTCTTT.

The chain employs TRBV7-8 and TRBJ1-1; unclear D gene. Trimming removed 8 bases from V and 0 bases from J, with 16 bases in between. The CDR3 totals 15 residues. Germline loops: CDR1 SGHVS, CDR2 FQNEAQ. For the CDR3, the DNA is TGTGCCAGCCATCGAGAGGGCGCGATGAACACTGAAGCTTTCTTT. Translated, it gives CASHREGAMNTEAFF.

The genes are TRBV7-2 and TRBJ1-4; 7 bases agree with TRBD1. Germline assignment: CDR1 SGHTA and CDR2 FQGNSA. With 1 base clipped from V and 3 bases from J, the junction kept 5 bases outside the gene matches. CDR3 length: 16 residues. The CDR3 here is CASSLGPGQSNEKLFF. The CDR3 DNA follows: TGTGCCAGCAGCTTAGGTCCGGGACAGTCTAATGAAAAACTGTTTTTT.

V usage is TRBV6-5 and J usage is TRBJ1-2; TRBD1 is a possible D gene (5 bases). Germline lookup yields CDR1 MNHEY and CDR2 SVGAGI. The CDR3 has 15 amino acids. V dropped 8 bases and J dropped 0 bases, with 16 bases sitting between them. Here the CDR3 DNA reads TGTGCCAGCGGGGGGGGTACAGCTACTAACTATGGCTACACCTTC. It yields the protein CASGGGTATNYGYTF.

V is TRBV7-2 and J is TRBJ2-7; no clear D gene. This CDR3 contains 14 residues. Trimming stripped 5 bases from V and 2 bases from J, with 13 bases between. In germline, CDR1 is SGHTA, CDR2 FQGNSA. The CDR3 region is CASSQQTWTYEQYF. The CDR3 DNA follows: TGTGCCAGCAGCCAACAGACTTGGACCTACGAGCAGTACTTC.

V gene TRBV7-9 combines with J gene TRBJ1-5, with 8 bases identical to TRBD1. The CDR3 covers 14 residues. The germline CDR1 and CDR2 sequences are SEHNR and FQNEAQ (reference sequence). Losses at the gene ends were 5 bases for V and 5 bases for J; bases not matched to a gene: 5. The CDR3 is CASSDGTGDQPQHF. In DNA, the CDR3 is TGTGCCAGCAGCGATGGGACAGGTGATCAGCCCCAGCATTTT.

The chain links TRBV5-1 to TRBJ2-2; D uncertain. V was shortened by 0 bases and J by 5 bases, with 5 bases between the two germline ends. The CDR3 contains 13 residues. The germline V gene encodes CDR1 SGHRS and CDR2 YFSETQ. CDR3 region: CASSLVITGELFF. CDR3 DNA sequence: TGCGCCAGCAGCTTGGTCATAACCGGGGAGCTGTTTTTT.

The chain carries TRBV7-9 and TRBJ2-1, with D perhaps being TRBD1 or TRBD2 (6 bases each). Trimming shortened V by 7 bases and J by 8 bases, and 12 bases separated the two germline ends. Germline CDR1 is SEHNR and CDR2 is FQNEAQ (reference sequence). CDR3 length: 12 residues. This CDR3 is CASTIGGHEQFF. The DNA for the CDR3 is TGTGCCAGCACCATAGGGGGGCATGAGCAGTTCTTC.

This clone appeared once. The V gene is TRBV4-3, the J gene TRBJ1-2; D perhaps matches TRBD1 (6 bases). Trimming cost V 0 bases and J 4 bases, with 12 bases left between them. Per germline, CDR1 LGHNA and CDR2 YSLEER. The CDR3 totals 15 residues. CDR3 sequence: CASSQDWQGTYGYTF. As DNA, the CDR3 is TGCGCCAGCAGCCAAGACTGGCAGGGGACCTATGGCTACACCTTC.

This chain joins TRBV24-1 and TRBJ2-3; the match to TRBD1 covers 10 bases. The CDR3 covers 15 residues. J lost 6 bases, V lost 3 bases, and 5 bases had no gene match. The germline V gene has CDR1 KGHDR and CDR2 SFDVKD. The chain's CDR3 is CATSDETGGADTQYF. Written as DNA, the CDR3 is TGTGCCACCAGTGATGAGACAGGGGGCGCGGATACGCAGTATTTT.

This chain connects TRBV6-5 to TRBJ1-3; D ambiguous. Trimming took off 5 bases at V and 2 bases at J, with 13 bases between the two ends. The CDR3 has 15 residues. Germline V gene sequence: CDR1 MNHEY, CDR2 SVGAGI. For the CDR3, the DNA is TGTGCCAGCAGTACAAGGGCAGGTCCTGGAAACACCATATATTTT. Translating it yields CASSTRAGPGNTIYF.

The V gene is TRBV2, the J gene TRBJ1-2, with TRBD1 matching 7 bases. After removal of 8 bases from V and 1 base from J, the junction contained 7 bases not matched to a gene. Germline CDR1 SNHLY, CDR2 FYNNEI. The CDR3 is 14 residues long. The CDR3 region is CASARDRVNYGYTF. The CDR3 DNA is TGTGCCAGCGCCCGGGACAGAGTTAACTATGGCTACACCTTC.

CDR3 bases: TGTGCCAGCAGCTTGGGGACAGAAATTACTAACTATGGCTACACCTTC. Its translation is CASSLGTEITNYGYTF. The gene calls are TRBV5-6 and TRBJ1-2, with D perhaps TRBD1 (6 bases). CDR1 and CDR2 from the germline V gene are SGHDT and YYEEEE. This CDR3 has 16 amino acids. With 0 bases removed from V and 0 bases from J, the gap between germline ends came to 12 bases. The full variable domain, completed using reference TRBV5-6 and TRBJ1-2, is DAGVTQSPTHLIKTRGQQVTLRCSPKSGHDTVSWYQQALGQGPQFIFQYYEEEERQRGNFPDRFSGHQFPNYSSELNVNALLLGDSALYLCASSLGTEITNYGYTFGSGTRLTVV.

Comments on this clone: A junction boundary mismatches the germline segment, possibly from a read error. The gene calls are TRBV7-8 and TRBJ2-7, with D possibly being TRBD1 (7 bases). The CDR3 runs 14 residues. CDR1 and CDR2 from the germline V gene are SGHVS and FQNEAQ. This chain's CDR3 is CASSLGGMDRRGAF. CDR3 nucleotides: TGTGCCAGCAGCTTAGGTGGAATGGACAGGCGGGGCGCCTTC.

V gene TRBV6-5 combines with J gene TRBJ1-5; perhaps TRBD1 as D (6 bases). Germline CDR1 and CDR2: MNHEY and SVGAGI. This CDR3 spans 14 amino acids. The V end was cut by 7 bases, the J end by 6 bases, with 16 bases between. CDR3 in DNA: TGTGCCAGCATTCAAACAGGGTCGGGTCAGCCCCAGCATTTT. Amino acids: CASIQTGSGQPQHF.

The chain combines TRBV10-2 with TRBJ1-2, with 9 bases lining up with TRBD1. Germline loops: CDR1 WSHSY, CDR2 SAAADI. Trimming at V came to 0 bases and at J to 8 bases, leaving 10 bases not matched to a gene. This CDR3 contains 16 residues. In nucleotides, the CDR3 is TGCGCCAGCAGTGAGTCGAGAGTGAGACAGGGGGAAGGCTACACCTTC. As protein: CASSESRVRQGEGYTF.

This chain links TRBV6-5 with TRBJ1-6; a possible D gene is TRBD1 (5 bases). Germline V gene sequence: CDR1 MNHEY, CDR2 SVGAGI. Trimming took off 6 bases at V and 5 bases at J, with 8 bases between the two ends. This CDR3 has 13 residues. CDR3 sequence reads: CASSRDHNSPLHF. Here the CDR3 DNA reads TGTGCCAGCAGCCGGGACCATAATTCACCCCTCCACTTT.

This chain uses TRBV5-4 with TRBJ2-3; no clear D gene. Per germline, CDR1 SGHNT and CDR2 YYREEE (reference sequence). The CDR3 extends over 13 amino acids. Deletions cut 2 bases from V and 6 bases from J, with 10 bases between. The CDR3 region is CASSFSLSDTQYF. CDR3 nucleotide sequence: TGTGCCAGCAGCTTTTCCCTTTCGGATACGCAGTATTTT.